This TCR beta chain was documented in a study of Graves' ophthalmopathy and Graves' hyperthyroidism. Across the whole study: By definition, stable hyperthyroidism involved no ophthalmopathy within 18 months of follow-up. Study results and caveats: Blood also held most thyroid clonotypes expanded above 0.001 frequency.

Using RNA transcripts, the TCR beta CDR3 regions were amplified. An opening RT-PCR round employed HTBI primers and preceded a second-round multiplex PCR. TCRdb recomputed calls from the multiplex PCR reads with MiXCR, one row per CDR3 protein. The sample lists 1 million to 1.3 million distinct CDR3 sequences; 35% to 45% were seen once. Ineligible for inclusion were patients with other autoimmune diseases, uncontrolled infections, pregnancy or lactation. This CDR3 spans 12 amino acids. V was clipped by 5 bases and J by 5 bases, with 8 bases between them. The V gene's germline CDR1 is SGHTA and CDR2 FQGNSA. This clonotype has more than one count but fewer than ten. Its antigen is still unknown.

Sequencing input: peripheral blood or thyroid tissue (not recorded which). The TCR sequence derives from an adult man with Graves' hyperthyroidism. The V and J genes are TRBV7-2 and TRBJ2-3; no firm D call. In nucleotides, the CDR3 is TGTGCCAGCAGCCCCCGACAAGATACGCAGTATTTT. It is translated as CASSPRQDTQYF.